Below, 31 T cell receptor beta chains from the same sample are listed, as sequenced in a study of T cell responses to AZD1222 COVID-19 vaccine. TCRdb's copy holds only in-frame clones and misses some; the assay was immunoSEQ multiplex PCR. The table includes fewer than 300,000 clones, 80% to 95% detected once. The sample was peripheral blood, taken on day 0 of AZD1222 vaccination. Receptors originate from an adult in good health.

This rearrangement joins TRBV27 to TRBJ1-3; the match to TRBD1 covers 7 bases. Germline values: CDR1 MNHEY, CDR2 SMNVEV (reference sequence). The V gene end was trimmed by 4 bases and the J gene end by 0 bases; junction bases not matched to a gene: 6. The CDR3 consists of 16 residues. Here the CDR3 reads CASSSGQALSGNTIYF. CDR3 DNA: TGTGCCAGCAGTTCTGGACAGGCGCTCTCTGGAAACACCATATATTTT.

V is TRBV27 and J is TRBJ1-1; D is unclear. Trimming removed 5 bases from V and 11 bases from J, with 15 bases in between. The CDR3 is made up of 12 amino acids. Germline values: CDR1 MNHEY, CDR2 SMNVEV (reference sequence). The CDR3 here is CASSPGPGRAFF. The CDR3 DNA follows: TGTGCCAGCAGTCCCGGACCTGGACGGGCTTTCTTT.

The chain joins TRBV4-3 to TRBJ2-7, with TRBD1 identical over 11 bases. Germline assignment: CDR1 LGHNA and CDR2 YSLEER. With 1 base clipped from V and 4 bases from J, the junction kept 3 bases outside the gene matches. CDR3 size: 15 residues. CDR3 nucleotide sequence: TGCGCCAGCAGCCAAGGGGACAGGGGGTTTTACGAGCAGTACTTC. Encoded protein: CASSQGDRGFYEQYF.

About this clone itself: Different DNA sequences within this sample yield the same CDR3. The chain has TRBV5-1 and TRBJ1-1; no firm D call. The V gene lost 3 bases and the J gene lost 2 bases, with 5 bases spanning the gap. The CDR3 covers 12 residues. Germline V gene data show CDR1 as SGHRS and CDR2 as YFSETQ. CDR3 loop: CASSSPNTEAFF. CDR3 nucleotides: TGCGCCAGCAGCTCTCCTAACACTGAAGCTTTCTTT.

This clone was recorded only once. The V gene is TRBV27, the J gene TRBJ2-7; 7 nucleotides align to TRBD1. From germline, CDR1 is MNHEY and CDR2 SMNVEV (reference sequence). CDR3 length: 16 residues. J lost 1 base, V lost 6 bases, and 12 bases had no gene match. CDR3 DNA: TGTGCCAGCAGCCCCCTTCCCGGGACAGTTTCCTACGAGCAGTACTTC. As protein: CASSPLPGTVSYEQYF.

V is TRBV19 and J is TRBJ1-3; no clear D. Trimming took off 5 bases at V and 4 bases at J, with 12 bases between the two ends. Germline CDR1 reads LNHDA; CDR2 reads SQIVND (reference sequence). The CDR3 runs 14 residues. CDR3 amino acids: CASSPTPVGNTIYF. The CDR3 bases are TGTGCCAGTAGTCCCACCCCAGTGGGAAACACCATATATTTT.

This sequence joins TRBV2 and TRBJ1-5; D perhaps matches TRBD1 (5 bases). The germline CDR1 and CDR2 sequences are SNHLY and FYNNEI. Trimming left V 6 bases short and J 4 bases short, with 16 bases between. The CDR3 is made up of 15 amino acids. This chain's CDR3 is CASSQEGIRNQPQHF. Written as DNA, the CDR3 is TGTGCCAGCAGCCAAGAGGGGATACGGAATCAGCCCCAGCATTTT.

This clone has just one count. CDR3 DNA: TGCGCCAGCAGCTTGACTAGCTCCCCCGGGGAGCTGTTTTTT. It specifies CASSLTSSPGELFF. The genes are TRBV5-1 and TRBJ2-2, with a possible D match to TRBD2 (6 bases). CDR3 length equals 14 residues. Per germline, CDR1 SGHRS and CDR2 YFSETQ. V lost 1 base, J lost 6 bases, and 10 bases lay in between.

V and J are TRBV3-1 (or the pseudogene TRBV3-2) and TRBJ2-7; D remains unclear. CDR1 is LGHDT, CDR2 YNNKEL, per germline (reference sequence). The CDR3 spans 12 residues. Trimming took off 1 base at V and 3 bases at J, with 4 bases between the two ends. CDR3 sequence reads: CASSQAYYEQYF. DNA of the CDR3: TGTGCCAGCAGCCAAGCATACTACGAGCAGTACTTC.

DNA of the CDR3: TGTGCCAGCTCATCCCGACAGGGGGCGAGCAATCAGCCCCAGCATTTT. This translates into CASSSRQGASNQPQHF. The chain joins TRBV18 to TRBJ1-5; 10 nucleotides match TRBD1. V shed 5 bases and J 1 base; nucleotides not matched to a gene: 5. Germline V gene sequence: CDR1 KGHSH, CDR2 LQKENI. The CDR3 is 16 amino acids.

This clone was observed a few times. The V and J genes are TRBV7-9 and TRBJ2-3; 16 bases are a match to TRBD2. The CDR3 has 16 residues. The J segment lost 6 bases and the V segment lost 4 bases, leaving 4 bases of the junction unmatched. Germline lookup yields CDR1 SEHNR and CDR2 FQNEAQ (reference sequence). In nucleotides, the CDR3 is TGTGCCAGCAGCTCGGGACTAGCGGGAGGGATCGATACGCAGTATTTT. It specifies CASSSGLAGGIDTQYF.

The chain has TRBV2 and TRBJ1-6; TRBD1 matches 10 bases. CDR1 is SNHLY and CDR2 is FYNNEI in the germline V gene. V trimming: 2 bases; J trimming: 0 bases; junction bases outside the gene matches: 7. CDR3 size: 19 residues. Written as DNA, the CDR3 is TGTGCCAGCAGTGAAAAAGGGACAGGGGCGAGCTCCTATAATTCACCCCTCCACTTT. Translated: CASSEKGTGASSYNSPLHF.

The chain has TRBV28 and TRBJ2-7, with D possibly matching TRBD2 (6 bases). With 2 bases removed from V and 8 bases from J, the gap between germline ends came to 19 bases. The length of the CDR3 is 15 residues. In germline, CDR1 is MDHEN, CDR2 SYDVKM. The DNA of the CDR3 is TGTGCCAGCAGTTTAATTGGTCTAGCGCCTGCTAAGCAGTACTTC. Translated, it gives CASSLIGLAPAKQYF.

This clone was counted once. The rearrangement joins TRBV28 to TRBJ2-7; 8 bases map to TRBD1. Germline-derived CDR1 and CDR2 are MDHEN and SYDVKM. There are 16 residues in the CDR3. V gave up 1 base and J gave up 7 bases; unmatched junction bases: 12. The CDR3 here is CASSLLGGQGEREQYF. CDR3 nucleotides: TGTGCCAGCAGTTTATTGGGTGGACAGGGAGAGAGGGAGCAGTACTTC.

J is TRBJ1-2 and V is TRBV12-3 or TRBV12-4, with D perhaps matching TRBD1 (6 bases). Between the trimmed V and J ends, which lost 6 bases and 8 bases, there was a span of 16 bases. CDR3 length equals 13 residues. The CDR3 region is CASSIRGTVGYTF. CDR3 DNA sequence: TGTGCCAGCAGCATAAGGGGGACGGTGGGCTACACCTTC.

The chain uses TRBV28 and TRBJ1-2, with D maybe TRBD1 (6 bases). V was clipped by 6 bases and J by 5 bases, with 19 bases between them. The CDR3 runs to 15 residues. Germline V gene sequence: CDR1 MDHEN, CDR2 SYDVKM. The DNA for the CDR3 is TGTGCCAGCAGCCTTGGACAACCAGGGGAATATGGCTACACCTTC. Translated, it gives CASSLGQPGEYGYTF.

V usage is TRBV7-2 and J usage is TRBJ1-1; no definite D call. V lost 5 bases and J lost 5, with 15 bases in between. CDR1 and CDR2 (germline): SGHTA, FQGNSA. This CDR3 spans 14 amino acids. This chain's CDR3 is CASSAPGGLTEAFF. CDR3 DNA sequence: TGTGCCAGCAGCGCCCCCGGCGGCCTGACTGAAGCTTTCTTT.

The genes are TRBV5-1 and TRBJ2-1; D is unclear. Between the trimmed V and J ends, which lost 0 bases and 8 bases, there was a span of 12 bases. CDR1 SGHRS and CDR2 YFSETQ come from the germline V gene. The CDR3 loop spans 14 amino acids. The CDR3 nucleotides are TGCGCCAGCAGCTTGGATCCCAGCAGCCATGAGCAGTTCTTC. Residues: CASSLDPSSHEQFF.

About this clone: This CDR3 is also generated by other DNA sequences in the sample. V is TRBV28 and J is TRBJ2-5, with a weak D call TRBD1 (5 bases). The CDR3 contains 12 residues. Between the trimmed V and J ends, which lost 1 base and 5 bases, there was a span of 5 bases. Per germline, CDR1 MDHEN and CDR2 SYDVKM. The CDR3 region is CASSLSGETQYF. CDR3 coding DNA: TGTGCCAGCAGTTTATCAGGGGAGACCCAGTACTTC.

This chain connects TRBV2 to TRBJ2-1, with D unclear. This CDR3 has 12 amino acids. V was clipped by 6 bases and J by 5 bases, with 8 bases between them. The V gene's germline CDR1 is SNHLY and CDR2 FYNNEI. In nucleotides, the CDR3 is TGTGCCAGCAGCGACACCAACAATGAGCAGTTCTTC. Translation: CASSDTNNEQFF.

This sequence joins TRBV6-2 or TRBV6-3 and TRBJ2-7, with TRBD1 identical over 9 bases. J gave up 4 bases and V 6 bases, and 10 bases lay outside the gene matches. Germline loops: CDR1 MNHEY, CDR2 SVGEGT. The CDR3 spans 15 residues. The CDR3 DNA sequence: TGTGCCAGCAGCAAGCCCGGACAGGGGATGTACGAGCAGTACTTC. It yields the protein CASSKPGQGMYEQYF.

J is TRBJ2-3 and V is TRBV4-2; 9 bases align to TRBD2. Per the germline V gene, CDR1 is LGHNA and CDR2 is YNFKEQ. V gave up 1 base and J gave up 5 bases; unmatched junction bases: 10. The CDR3 contains 17 residues. CDR3 DNA sequence: TGTGCCAGCAGCCAAGGTCCGGCGGGGGGGCGGGAAGATACGCAGTATTTT. It translates to CASSQGPAGGREDTQYF.

The chain combines TRBV9 with TRBJ2-2; D remains unclear. The CDR3 length is 16 residues. Trimming left V 2 bases short and J 0 bases short, with 11 bases between. Germline CDR1 is SGDLS and CDR2 is YYNGEE. The CDR3 DNA is TGTGCCAGCAGCGTTGGGCACGATTCGAACACCGGGGAGCTGTTTTTT. Its protein is CASSVGHDSNTGELFF.

The V gene is TRBV6-1, the J gene TRBJ1-6, with no clear D. The V end lost 1 base, the J end lost 7 bases, and 11 bases lay between the germline ends. Germline V gene lookup returns CDR1 MNHNS and CDR2 SASEGT. The CDR3 spans 15 residues. The DNA for the CDR3 is TGTGCCAGCAGTGAAGGGCCCAACGGCAATTCACCCCTCCACTTT. This codes for CASSEGPNGNSPLHF.

The V and J genes are TRBV11-1 and TRBJ2-7, with D tentatively TRBD2 (5 bases). The CDR3 sequence is 15 residues long. V shed 0 bases and J shed 4 bases, with 13 bases lying between them. The V gene's germline CDR1 is SGHAT and CDR2 FQDESV (reference sequence). This CDR3 is CASSLAGLRGYEQYF. The CDR3 coding sequence is TGTGCCAGCAGCTTAGCCGGTCTCCGGGGATACGAGCAGTACTTC.

In its sample, this clone was seen a few times. This chain links TRBV19 with TRBJ1-1; tentatively, D is TRBD1 (6 bases). Germline V CDR1 and CDR2: LNHDA, SQIVND (reference sequence). The CDR3 sequence is 15 residues long. Trimming cost V 5 bases and J 4 bases, with 17 bases left between them. CDR3 region: CASSRIRGGSTEAFF. CDR3 in DNA: TGTGCCAGTAGTCGAATCAGGGGAGGGAGCACTGAAGCTTTCTTT.

The chain joins TRBV5-4 to TRBJ2-7; a possible D gene is TRBD1 (6 bases). Trimming removed 3 bases from V and 3 bases from J, with 10 bases in between. This CDR3 spans 13 amino acids. Germline values: CDR1 SGHNT, CDR2 YYREEE (reference sequence). The CDR3: CASSSRGNYEQYF. In DNA, the CDR3 is TGTGCCAGCAGCTCCAGGGGAAACTACGAGCAGTACTTC.

The rearrangement uses TRBV5-6 and TRBJ2-1; TRBD2 matches at 13 bases. Germline V CDR1 and CDR2: SGHDT, YYEEEE. The V and J ends lost 4 bases and 5 bases, in that order; junction bases with no gene match: 9. CDR3 length: 17 residues. The CDR3 sequence: CASSQKKGTSGDNEQFF. DNA for the CDR3: TGTGCCAGCAGCCAAAAAAAAGGGACTAGCGGGGACAATGAGCAGTTCTTC.

The J gene is TRBJ2-3, the V gene TRBV19, with 12 positions matching TRBD1. This CDR3 contains 15 residues. CDR1 and CDR2 from the germline V gene are LNHDA and SQIVND (reference sequence). The V segment lost 5 bases and the J segment 8 bases; nucleotides outside the gene matches: 8. DNA of the CDR3: TGTGCCAGTAGTGGGGGGACAGGGGGCTCGGGTACGCAGTATTTT. This translates into CASSGGTGGSGTQYF.

The V and J genes are TRBV19 and TRBJ1-1, with D maybe TRBD1 (6 bases). V was pared by 5 bases and J by 1 base, with 11 bases between. CDR1 is LNHDA, CDR2 SQIVND, per germline (reference sequence). The CDR3 is 14 residues long. The CDR3 nucleotides are TGTGCCAGTAGTTTCGGGACACAGAACACTGAAGCTTTCTTT. Protein sequence: CASSFGTQNTEAFF.

This chain uses TRBV11-3 with TRBJ1-3; D unresolved. CDR1 is SGHNT, CDR2 YENEEA, per germline. This CDR3 is 14 amino acids long. V lost 4 bases to trimming and J lost 0 bases, with 7 bases between them. The CDR3, as DNA: TGTGCCAGCAGCTCCAGCGCCTCTGGAAACACCATATATTTT. Translating gives CASSSSASGNTIYF.